Sequencing of this T cell receptor (beta chain) was carried out in a study of blood T cell repertoires in COVID-19. About the study: COVID-19 samples from acute and convalescent phases originated in the United States, Italy and Spain. In each case, the material was cDNA or gDNA derived from T cells, B-cell-depleted T cells, or PBMCs.

In the original workflow: Estimated nucleated cell counts came from reference gene primer amplification. The assay was immunoSEQ multiplex PCR, and TCRdb's table has in-frame clones only and misses some. V, J and clone size are taken as reported in that table, and D and trimming were inferred from the DNA itself. This table holds 55,000 to 70,000 clones, almost 90% found once. The CDR3 totals 14 residues. Trimming took off 0 bases at V and 4 bases at J, with 8 bases between the two ends. CDR1 and CDR2 (germline): SGDLS, YYNGEE. The sequenced sample was peripheral blood. The sequence came from a woman in her fifties or sixties with active or convalescent COVID-19. This chain uses TRBV9 with TRBJ1-3; D might be TRBD1 (6 bases). The CDR3 DNA reads TGTGCCAGCAGCGTAGAAGGGACAGGAAACACCATATATTTT. Protein sequence: CASSVEGTGNTIYF.